Each of the 20 T cell receptor beta chains below was sequenced from the same sample in a study of shared clonotypes between healthy human individuals (dated by TCRdb to about 2020). The method behind the library was the immunoSEQ multiplex PCR assay. The immuneACCESS repertoire file appears here via TCRdb, limited to in-frame rearrangements. These files lack a portion of the clones; in checked studies, under half of the deficit traces to unresolved V genes, and the cause of the others is not known. In this sample the table shows fewer than 850,000 clones, roughly 88% of which occur a single time. The ten biggest clones cover approximately 35% of the sample. The sequenced material came from memory CD8+ T cells from PBMCs. The cell subset or site label here, explained by the study, means: CD45RO+ cells pooled with CCR7-negative TemRA cells. All receptors derive from a man younger than 35 in good health. Some clones in this sample may be carry-over from other donors' samples.

A remark on this clone: The identical CDR3 is also encoded by other nucleotide sequences in the sample. The chain couples TRBV5-1 to TRBJ2-7; the D is unclear. The V and J ends lost 0 bases and 4 bases respectively, with 8 bases between them. The germline V gene encodes CDR1 SGHRS and CDR2 YFSETQ. The CDR3 consists of 13 residues. DNA of the CDR3: TGCGCCAGCAGCTTGGTTACCGATTACGAGCAGTACTTC. Amino acids: CASSLVTDYEQYF.

This chain links TRBV2 with TRBJ2-5, with D possibly TRBD1 on 6 matching bases. With the DNA end fitting TRBJ2-7 better, the J assignment may be wrong. The CDR3 spans 14 residues. Germline CDR1 is SNHLY and CDR2 is FYNNEI. CDR3 sequence: CASSGRPDSYEQYF. The CDR3 DNA reads as TGTGCCAGCAGTGGCAGACCGGACAGCTACGAGCAGTACTTC.

The chain uses TRBV5-1 and TRBJ2-3; unclear D gene. Germline V gene data show CDR1 as SGHRS and CDR2 as YFSETQ. This CDR3 comprises 14 residues. The germline V and J ends were trimmed by 4 bases and 6 bases, with 15 bases remaining between them. As DNA, the CDR3 is TGCGCCAGCAGCAAACGGACGGAAACTGATACGCAGTATTTT. It yields the protein CASSKRTETDTQYF. The full variable domain, its missing parts supplied by reference TRBV5-1 and TRBJ2-3, is KAGVTQTPRYLIKTRGQQVTLSCSPISGHRSVSWYQQTPGQGLQFLFEYFSETQRNKGNFPGRFSGRQFSNSRSEMNVSTLELGDSALYLCASSKRTETDTQYFGPGTRLTVL.

About this clone: The sample holds other DNA sequences that translate to the same CDR3. The rearrangement uses TRBV27 and TRBJ2-1; weak D call: TRBD1 (6 bases). The CDR3 spans 11 residues. The germline CDR1 and CDR2 sequences are MNHEY and SMNVEV (reference sequence). V shed 6 bases and J shed 7 bases, with 7 bases lying between them. The CDR3 nucleotides are TGTGCCAGCAGCAGGGGAAATGAGCAGTTCTTC. It translates to CASSRGNEQFF.

This clone appeared a few times. The V gene is TRBV2, the J gene TRBJ1-1; possible D gene TRBD1, 5 bases. Germline V gives CDR1 SNHLY, CDR2 FYNNEI. This CDR3 is built from 14 residues. Trimming took 10 bases from V and 0 from J, leaving 15 bases between them. The DNA for the CDR3 is TGTGCCAACAACCTACGGGGCTTGAACACTGAAGCTTTCTTT. This encodes CANNLRGLNTEAFF. The complete variable domain, with remaining parts taken from reference TRBV2 and TRBJ1-1, reads EPEVTQTPSHQVTQMGQEVILRCVPISNHLYFYWYRQILGQKVEFLVSFYNNEISEKSEIFDDQFSVERPDGSNFTLKIRSTKLEDSAMYFCANNLRGLNTEAFFGQGTRLTVV.

About this clone itself: The same CDR3 also results from other DNA sequences found in this sample. V is TRBV28 and J is TRBJ2-5; 11 bases are shared with TRBD2. The CDR3 runs to 14 residues. Germline trimming cut 9 bases from V and 5 bases from J; bases unmatched to any gene: 8. Per germline, CDR1 MDHEN and CDR2 SYDVKM. The CDR3 sequence: CASKLAGESETQYF. The CDR3 DNA follows: TGTGCCAGTAAACTAGCGGGAGAATCGGAGACCCAGTACTTC.

The chain uses TRBV28 and TRBJ1-3; perhaps TRBD1 as D (6 bases). The CDR3 spans 15 residues. Trimming stripped 3 bases from V and 5 bases from J, with 14 bases between. From germline, CDR1 is MDHEN and CDR2 SYDVKM. CDR3 loop: CASSFYTGLRNTIYF. The CDR3 DNA follows: TGTGCCAGCAGTTTTTATACAGGGTTAAGAAACACCATATATTTT.

The chain employs TRBV19 and TRBJ2-2; maybe TRBD2 (5 bases). Trimming removed 1 base from V and 6 bases from J, with 9 bases in between. CDR3 length: 14 amino acids. In germline, CDR1 is LNHDA, CDR2 SQIVND (reference sequence). The CDR3 sequence: CASSIGEKPGELFF. In DNA, the CDR3 is TGTGCCAGTAGTATAGGGGAGAAACCCGGGGAGCTGTTTTTT.

The chain recombines TRBV28 with TRBJ2-7, with TRBD1 matching 7 bases. V lost 5 bases to trimming and J lost 4 bases; unmatched junction nucleotides: 11. CDR3 size: 15 residues. Germline CDR1 is MDHEN and CDR2 is SYDVKM. The CDR3 DNA is TGTGCCAGCAGTCTCTACCGGGACAGCACGTACGAGCAGTACTTC. Its translation: CASSLYRDSTYEQYF.

The chain carries TRBV6-5 and TRBJ1-2; D may be TRBD1 (5 bases). Germline V lookup: CDR1 MNHEY, CDR2 SVGAGI. With 6 bases removed from V and 5 bases from J, the gap between germline ends came to 7 bases. CDR3 length: 11 amino acids. CDR3 sequence reads: CASRTEYGYTF. The CDR3 DNA is TGTGCCAGCAGGACAGAGTATGGCTACACCTTC.

This chain uses TRBV4-3 with TRBJ2-3; the D gene is possibly TRBD2 (5 bases). V was trimmed by 1 base and J by 6 bases, leaving 5 bases between them. Germline-derived CDR1 and CDR2 are LGHNA and YSLEER. CDR3 length: 12 amino acids. CDR3 in amino acids: CASSQGGDTQYF. The CDR3 DNA reads TGCGCCAGCAGCCAAGGCGGGGATACGCAGTATTTT.

This chain joins TRBV27 and TRBJ2-7; 7 bases line up with TRBD1. The CDR3 has 15 amino acids. Germline V lookup: CDR1 MNHEY, CDR2 SMNVEV (reference sequence). V was pared by 5 bases and J by 3 bases, with 10 bases of the junction left unmatched. For the CDR3, the DNA is TGTGCCAGCAGTCTCAACCACAACAGGGGCTACGAGCAGTACTTC. The encoded protein is CASSLNHNRGYEQYF.

The J gene is TRBJ2-7, the V gene TRBV5-5; unclear D gene. V shed 0 bases and J shed 0 bases, with 7 bases lying between them. This CDR3 region has 14 residues. In germline, CDR1 is SGHKS, CDR2 YYEKEE (reference sequence). The CDR3 DNA is TGTGCCAGCAGCTTGGTCCGGAGCTCCTACGAGCAGTACTTC. Residues: CASSLVRSSYEQYF.

The V call is TRBV6-5, the J call TRBJ2-2; no reliable D call. Germline CDR1 is MNHEY and CDR2 is SVGAGI. V gave up 0 bases and J gave up 7 bases, with 12 bases separating them. This CDR3 spans 15 amino acids. CDR3 sequence: CASSYSGESHGELFF. The DNA of the CDR3 is TGTGCCAGCAGTTACTCTGGGGAAAGTCACGGGGAGCTGTTTTTT.

The V and J genes are TRBV29-1 and TRBJ2-1; D is unresolved. This CDR3 spans 16 amino acids. V lost 7 bases and J lost 0, with 19 bases in between. Germline CDR1 and CDR2: SQVTM and ANQGSEA. The CDR3 region is CSDRLAAPISYNEQFF. The CDR3 DNA reads TGCAGCGACCGTCTGGCAGCGCCAATCTCCTACAATGAGCAGTTCTTC.

The V call is TRBV28, the J call TRBJ2-7, with TRBD2 matching 7 bases. The junction had 6 bases not matched to a gene; V was cut back by 6 bases and J by 4 bases. The CDR3 has 13 amino acids. Looked up from germline, CDR1 is MDHEN and CDR2 is SYDVKM. The CDR3: CASSPGEGYEQYF. DNA of the CDR3: TGTGCCAGCAGCCCCGGGGAGGGGTACGAGCAGTACTTC. The full variable domain, its missing parts supplied by reference TRBV28 and TRBJ2-7, is DVKVTQSSRYLVKRTGEKVFLECVQDMDHENMFWYRQDPGLGLRLIYFSYDVKMKEKGDIPEGYSVSREKKERFSLILESASTNQTSMYLCASSPGEGYEQYFGPGTRLTVT.

This clone occurred a few times. The CDR3 nucleotides read TGTGCCTGGAGTGCTTTGAGCGAGCAGTACTTC. The encoded protein is CAWSALSEQYF. The chain is built from TRBV30 and TRBJ2-7; D is ambiguous. V lost 1 base, J lost 6 bases, and 7 bases lay in between. Germline lookup yields CDR1 GTSNPN and CDR2 SVGIG (reference sequence). This CDR3 contains 11 residues.

This chain uses TRBV29-1 with TRBJ2-3; D not certain. The germline V gene encodes CDR1 SQVTM and CDR2 ANQGSEA. The CDR3 has 11 amino acids. V lost 3 bases and J 6 bases, leaving 7 bases between the germline ends. As DNA, the CDR3 is TGCAGCGTTGAGGGTTTGGATACGCAGTATTTT. Encoded protein: CSVEGLDTQYF.

This clone was observed once. CDR3 residues: CASSRLNTEAFF. CDR3 coding DNA: TGTGCCAGCAGTCGCCTGAACACTGAAGCTTTCTTT. The chain couples TRBV28 to TRBJ1-1; D unresolved. CDR1 is MDHEN and CDR2 is SYDVKM in the germline V gene. This CDR3 is built from 12 residues. The germline V and J ends were trimmed by 5 bases and 0 bases, with 4 bases remaining between them.

The chain uses TRBV18 and TRBJ2-7; 10 nucleotides match TRBD1. CDR1 is KGHSH, CDR2 LQKENI, per germline. CDR3 length equals 16 residues. The ends lost 4 bases at V and 6 bases at J; junction bases unmatched: 12. CDR3 in DNA: TGTGCCAGCTCACTTAGCCCGGGACAGGGGTTTTCCGAGCAGTACTTC. Encoded protein: CASSLSPGQGFSEQYF.